A single T cell receptor beta chain is shown here with its context. The data belong to a study of shared clonotypes between healthy human individuals. V lost 1 base, J lost 3 bases, and 10 bases lay in between. Per the germline V gene, CDR1 is LNHNV and CDR2 is YYDKDF (reference sequence). The CDR3 has 14 residues. CD45RO-negative cells were positively selected for CCR7, leaving out terminally differentiated effector memory CD45RA+ cells. Profiling relied on immunoSEQ multiplex PCR, and the TCRdb table lists in-frame clones only, not all of them. Of approximately 720,000 clones in the sample, 92% were seen once.

The sequenced material came from naive CD8+ T cells sorted from blood. The chain carries TRBV15 and TRBJ2-7, with D uncertain. The origin of this receptor is a man aged 25-45 years in good health. CDR3 sequence reads: CATSRGHPHYEQYF. The CDR3 DNA reads TGTGCCACCAGCAGAGGACACCCACACTACGAGCAGTACTTC.